This TCR beta chain came from a study of blood T cell repertoires in COVID-19. Study as a whole: The cDNA or gDNA used as material had been derived from T cells, B-cell-depleted T cells, or PBMCs.

Enrollees, about 18 to 90 years old, lived in 24 US areas. Recovered Cohort 3 donors showed two negative PCRs, clearance, or symptom resolution. Germline V lookup: CDR1 KGHSH, CDR2 LQKENI. The CDR3 covers 18 residues. V was clipped by 3 bases and J by 1 base; unmatched bases: 11. Study processing details: It was from reference gene primer amplification that nucleated cell counts were estimated. Profiled with immunoSEQ multiplex PCR; TCRdb holds only in-frame clones, not every one. V, J and clone size reflect that table, while D and trimming were determined from the DNA. Among a few hundred thousand clones, approximately 88% were seen once, and the ten largest hold 1.5% to 2%.

The sample was PBMCs or T cells enriched from blood (not recorded which). This TCR derives from a woman in her 40s who had recovered from COVID-19. The chain uses TRBV18 and TRBJ2-3; 9 nucleotides match TRBD2. CDR3 region: CASSPKALAGHRTDTQYF. In DNA form, the CDR3 reads TGTGCCAGCTCACCTAAGGCTCTAGCGGGACACCGCACAGATACGCAGTATTTT.